The clone carrying this T cell receptor beta chain occurred many times. As yet, its antigen is unknown. This specimen belongs to a study of T cell repertoires in cytomegalovirus infection. Study details: A matching HLA type, together with CMV infection, was signaled by public TCR beta signatures.

Study results and caveats: HLA-C-restricted CMV clonotypes gave the most frequent clonotype in two of eight donors.

The CDR3 consists of 21 residues. CDR1 and CDR2 (germline): SGHTA, FQGNSA. Trimming cost V 6 bases and J 0 bases; bases outside gene matches: 23. TCRdb passed the reads through MiXCR, listing each CDR3 protein once. The sample has around 430,000 distinct CDR3 sequences; approximately 46% are singletons. Sequencing used cultured PBMCs, obtained from culture after CMV antigen stimulation. This clonotype was obtained from a human donor in good health (CMV status not recorded). Some clones in this sample may be carry-over from other donors' samples. The chain uses TRBV7-2 and TRBJ1-2; 9 bases agree with TRBD1. CDR3 sequence: CASSRPGQGAEGNSPNYGYTF. The CDR3 DNA reads TGTGCCAGCAGTCGACCGGGACAGGGAGCTGAGGGCAACTCCCCTAACTATGGCTACACCTTC.